One T cell receptor (beta chain) is described in this entry. Looked up from germline, CDR1 is SGHNT and CDR2 is YYREEE (reference sequence). This CDR3 comprises 15 residues. The junction had 13 bases not matched to a gene; V was cut back by 7 bases and J by 7 bases. Profiled with immunoSEQ multiplex PCR; TCRdb holds only in-frame clones, not every one. The data hold roughly 260,000 clones, with approximately 87% observed a single time. This entry belongs to a study of blood T cell repertoires in COVID-19. The wider study: Acute-phase and convalescent COVID-19 samples originated in the United States, Italy and Spain.

This chain links TRBV5-4 with TRBJ2-1; 8 bases line up with TRBD1. The sequenced sample was peripheral blood. The receptor's source is a woman aged 50 to 60 with acute or convalescent COVID-19. The CDR3 nucleotides read TGTGCCAGCCCTTCAACAGGGGGGCCGGGGAATGAGCAGTTCTTC. It encodes CASPSTGGPGNEQFF.